A selection of T cell receptor beta chains follows, all from one sample in a study of T cells in Graves' hyperthyroidism and ophthalmopathy. TCRdb redid the calling of the multiplex PCR reads with MiXCR, one entry per CDR3 protein. The data show under 300,000 distinct CDR3 sequences, with about 13% seen just once and under 8% held by the top ten. The specimen was blood. These receptors all come from a woman between 40 and 55 years old with Graves' hyperthyroidism. CDR3s leave out the opening cysteine and the closing phenylalanine or tryptophan. Each record gives: CDR3 protein, J gene, V gene.

ASSLEYRAGVRETQY | TRBJ2-5 | TRBV27
ASSWGQGGYT | TRBJ1-2 | TRBV28
SARRGRLTEAF | TRBJ1-1 | TRBV20-1
SVLWSINYGYT | TRBJ1-2 | TRBV29-1
SAAPGGAGETQY | TRBJ2-5 | TRBV20-1
ATSDPGVGNTIY | TRBJ1-3 | TRBV24-1
ASSLDRQGGTEAF | TRBJ1-1 | TRBV11-2
ASKIQGYEQY | TRBJ2-7 | TRBV6-1
ATSDWDGGQETQY | TRBJ2-5 | TRBV24-1
ASSVCYTNGELF | TRBJ2-2 | TRBV9
ASSFGGRASHEQY | TRBJ2-7 | TRBV12-3/TRBV12-4
ASSQGRKQY | TRBJ2-7 | TRBV14
ASRARVYSYGYT | TRBJ1-2 | TRBV5-6
ASSAQRGETQY | TRBJ2-5 | TRBV6-1
ATSKRANTGELF | TRBJ2-2 | TRBV24-1
SVEDSTAQETQY | TRBJ2-5 | TRBV29-1
ASSTTGTVNTGELF | TRBJ2-2 | TRBV2
ATSSTRMGNEQF | TRBJ2-1 | TRBV24-1
ASSLQPGTKGGNEQF | TRBJ2-1 | TRBV4-1
ATSRDQLMNTEAF | TRBJ1-1 | TRBV15
ASSAGLAGGGGDEQF | TRBJ2-1 | TRBV2
ATSRVLVEETQY | TRBJ2-5 | TRBV15
ASIHRSDSYEQY | TRBJ2-7 | TRBV3-1
ASSFTGADTQY | TRBJ2-3 | TRBV27
ASSEAGAAGSGYT | TRBJ1-2 | TRBV2
ASRVAGGTDTQY | TRBJ2-3 | TRBV6-1
SAPGPRTGELF | TRBJ2-2 | TRBV20-1
ASSWARDRGTEAF | TRBJ1-1 | TRBV5-8
ASSLATGPEAF | TRBJ1-1 | TRBV7-9
ASSFPGTGDNYGYT | TRBJ1-2 | TRBV2
SARALRGQPQH | TRBJ1-5 | TRBV20-1
ASSGGGSWANEQF | TRBJ2-1 | TRBV9
SARGPSSSSYEQY | TRBJ2-7 | TRBV20-1
ASSPVGTGPSALH | TRBJ1-6 | TRBV3-1
ASSPGFEAF | TRBJ1-1 | TRBV12-3/TRBV12-4
ASSHSEPRGGEGNTIY | TRBJ1-3 | TRBV7-2
ASSDARGLTDTQY | TRBJ2-3 | TRBV2
ATTSGTQETQY | TRBJ2-5 | TRBV7-9
SARPQIDYGYT | TRBJ1-2 | TRBV20-1
AIATGSYEQY | TRBJ2-7 | TRBV12-3/TRBV12-4
ASSATTGTAIHEQY | TRBJ2-7 | TRBV6-1
ASSLGSHREQY | TRBJ2-7 | TRBV7-9
ASSGSQGISGNTIY | TRBJ1-3 | TRBV6-1
ASSLVRTSYEQY | TRBJ2-7 | TRBV7-2
ASGGAGGKPNEQY | TRBJ2-7 | TRBV6-1
ASSQVGGQRYGYT | TRBJ1-2 | TRBV4-2